Each of the 7 T cell receptor beta chains below was sequenced from the same sample in a study of T cells in Graves' hyperthyroidism and ophthalmopathy. Researchers took RNA transcripts and amplified the TCR beta CDR3 regions from them. Using the HTBI primer set, a first-round RT-PCR was run on the TCR CDR3. TCRdb fed the multiplex PCR reads into MiXCR, producing one record per CDR3 protein. Seen here are around 600,000 distinct CDR3 sequences, 12% to 15% observed once, and the top ten hold approximately 6.4%. Sequencing input: blood. The receptors shown here come from a young woman with Graves' ophthalmopathy.

This clonotype was observed many times. The V and J genes are TRBV7-2 and TRBJ2-7; 11 bases map to TRBD2. CDR3 length: 16 residues. The V gene end was trimmed by 5 bases and the J gene end by 0 bases; junction bases not matched to a gene: 6. Germline V gene data show CDR1 as SGHTA and CDR2 as FQGNSA. The CDR3 DNA reads as TGTGCCAGCAGCCCTATAGCGGGAGGGCCCTCCTACGAGCAGTACTTC. Translation gives CASSPIAGGPSYEQYF.

The chain combines TRBV9 with TRBJ2-2; no firm D call. This CDR3 is 13 amino acids long. In germline, CDR1 is SGDLS, CDR2 YYNGEE. V lost 4 bases to trimming and J lost 3 bases, with 7 bases between them. The CDR3 loop reads CASSPLYTGELFF. CDR3 nucleotides: TGTGCCAGCAGCCCCTTGTACACCGGGGAGCTGTTTTTT.

This clonotype showed up many times. The V gene is TRBV6-2 or TRBV6-3, the J gene TRBJ1-1, with D perhaps matching TRBD1 (6 bases). The germline gives CDR1 MNHEY, CDR2 SVGEGT. The CDR3 runs to 17 residues. V dropped 0 bases and J dropped 0 bases, with 14 bases sitting between them. The CDR3 DNA is TGTGCCAGCAGTTACTCTCGGGGGCAGAAAATGAACACTGAAGCTTTCTTT. It specifies CASSYSRGQKMNTEAFF.

The rearrangement links TRBV2 to TRBJ2-5; D not certain. Germline V gene lookup returns CDR1 SNHLY and CDR2 FYNNEI. The CDR3 runs to 14 residues. The V gene lost 2 bases and the J gene lost 1 base, with 8 bases spanning the gap. The CDR3 here is CASSEQNRQETQYF. CDR3 DNA sequence: TGTGCCAGCAGTGAACAGAACCGCCAAGAGACCCAGTACTTC.

This clonotype occurred many times. The rearrangement uses TRBV19 and TRBJ1-2; D remains ambiguous. CDR1 is LNHDA, CDR2 SQIVND, per germline (reference sequence). Trimming took 5 bases from V and 0 from J, leaving 7 bases between them. The CDR3 runs 13 residues. For the CDR3, the DNA is TGTGCCAGTAGTCGGGCAACTAACTATGGCTACACCTTC. As protein: CASSRATNYGYTF. The variable domain in full, completed from reference TRBV19 and TRBJ1-2, reads DGGITQSPKYLFRKEGQNVTLSCEQNLNHDAMYWYRQDPGQGLRLIYYSQIVNDFQKGDIAEGYSVSREKKESFPLTVTSAQKNPTAFYLCASSRATNYGYTFGSGTRLTVV.

To note about this clonotype: The junction differs from germline at one of its ends, possibly a read error. The genes are TRBV27 and TRBJ2-5; D tentatively fits TRBD1 or TRBD2 (5 bases each). Germline CDR1 reads MNHEY; CDR2 reads SMNVEV (reference sequence). The CDR3 sequence is 17 residues long. The CDR3 region is CASSLSPGSGRGEAQYF. The DNA for the CDR3 is TGTGCCAGCAGTTTATCGCCGGGGAGCGGAAGGGGAGAGGCCCAGTACTTC.

For this clonotype: A single base separates this from a much larger clone, so it may be a read error. The rearrangement joins TRBV7-2 to TRBJ1-6, with D possibly being TRBD1 (5 bases). CDR3 size: 14 residues. Germline values: CDR1 SGHTA, CDR2 FQGNSA. The CDR3 spells CAGSPQGDSSPLHF. For the CDR3, the DNA is TGTGCCGGCAGCCCCCAGGGAGATTCTTCACCCCTCCACTTT.